Below, one TCR beta chain is given with its context. The antigen remains undetermined. This entry belongs to a study of CD8+CD57+ T cells in acquired aplastic anemia. Study-wide results and caveats: No significant patient-versus-control difference appeared in CD8+ Simpson's diversity.

The germline V gene has CDR1 SGHNT and CDR2 YYREEE (reference sequence). J was trimmed by 5 bases and V by 4 bases; bases with no gene match: 7. CDR3 size: 15 residues. For CDR3 and TCR beta VDJ profiling, genomic DNA was the template used. TCRdb re-derived calls from the reads in MiXCR, one entry per CDR3 protein. The table includes a few hundred thousand distinct CDR3 sequences, 55% to 70% detected once. The material sequenced was sorted CD4+, CD8+, or CD8+CD57+ T cells (not recorded which) from PBMCs. The V call is TRBV5-4, the J call TRBJ2-3, with 10 positions matching TRBD2. This TCR came from a human donor in good health, serving as a control. The CDR3 reads CASSIPSGGRDTQYF. The CDR3 DNA follows: TGTGCCAGCAGCATACCTAGCGGGGGTAGAGATACGCAGTATTTT. Complete variable domain (other parts from reference TRBV5-4 and TRBJ2-3): ETGVTQSPTHLIKTRGQQVTLRCSSQSGHNTVSWYQQALGQGPQFIFQYYREEENGRGNFPPRFSGLQFPNYSSELNVNALELDDSALYLCASSIPSGGRDTQYFGPGTRLTVL.